Reported below is one TCR beta chain. Its binding antigen is unknown. Base-call qualities are not available, and no considerably larger clone is one nucleotide away. The receptor library was made with the immunoSEQ multiplex PCR assay. The multiplex PCR relied on a mix of 60 forward primers for TCR Vbeta segments and 13 reverse primers for TCR Jbeta segments. The CDR3 region of rearranged TCR beta genes was amplified from genomic DNA by a multiplex PCR assay. On the Illumina HiSeq System, the amplified TCR beta libraries were sequenced as 87-base-pair reads. In the original analysis: A later analysis tallied some 79 million unique TCR beta chains across the 666 repertoires, and approximately 11 million of those chains were shared by two or more donors. To remove PCR and sequencing errors, raw reads were error-corrected and collapsed into unique sequences using a nearest-neighbor algorithm that merged closely related sequences. To assign V, D and J gene segments, CDR3 sequences were aligned to IMGT reference sequences. For a sequence to be retained, at least a six-nucleotide match to both a V gene segment and a J gene segment was required. A rearrangement was called productive if the CDR3 had no stop codons and remained in frame with V and J, and every other rearrangement was called non-productive. Following IMGT convention, CDR3 was defined as the stretch from the second conserved V-encoded cysteine to the conserved J-encoded phenylalanine. The earlier analysis of about 640 of the donors excluded any sequence lacking an unambiguous match to a single V gene segment. An earlier analysis of 587 of the donors called V segments functional above 56.7% productive rearrangements and segregating when the between-donor standard deviation exceeded 5%. A statistical classification framework was developed to diagnose cytomegalovirus status using the catalog of TCR beta chain sequences. In a later analysis, TCR nucleotide sequences were compared against IMGT/GENE-DB human TR gene sequences so that V and J genes could be assigned. Using the TCRdist pipeline, a later analysis assigned CDR3 sequences along with most-parsimonious VDJ recombination scenarios. In a later analysis, each TCR beta chain was defined by its CDR3 amino acid sequence together with its V-gene family, and reads without a unique V-gene family were excluded. In a later analysis, 450 to 600 highly shared, low-generation-probability nucleotide sequences were removed to address suspected cross-contamination and a sequencing artifact. A later analysis calculated a clonal expansion index for each public chain from normalized within-repertoire ranks of inferred template counts. A later analysis computed generation probabilities with a VDJ recombination model fitted to out-of-frame rearrangements, and checked the results against IGoR. A later analysis scored TCR-TCR, TCR-HLA and TCR-CMV co-occurrence with hypergeometric tests, applying a repertoire-size bias correction to TCR pairs. False discovery rates were estimated in a later analysis by permuting HLA or CMV assignments 20 times. A later analysis grouped co-occurring TCRs with DBSCAN, adding TCRdist sequence similarity when clustering within HLA-allele-positive subsets. Co-occurrence clustering excluded repertoires with fewer than 30,000 or more than 120,000 public chains, plus five with anomalous nucleotide sharing. TCRdb mirrors the immuneACCESS table, restricted to in-frame sequences. Some clones are absent from its copies; in checked studies, under half trace to an unresolved V gene, and the reason for the others is unknown. V and J calls and clone size come straight from that table; D and trimming were deduced from the DNA. This sample has 180,000 or so clones in its table, and 60% to 80% of those were observed once. 11% to 15% of the sample is held by the ten biggest clonotypes.

The data derive from a study of cytomegalovirus exposure and HLA in healthy donors (dated by TCRdb to the late 2010s). Study-level background: An earlier analysis of several hundred of the donors reported about 300 Gb of sequence data and around 120 million unique TCR beta sequences obtained from 150 million to 200 million T cells. Donor age, sex, ethnicity and CMV serostatus were compiled alongside the repertoire data. The study used immunosequencing to profile the T cell repertoires of 666 subjects and linked those repertoires to cytomegalovirus serostatus. To predict cytomegalovirus infection status, the study brought together high-throughput TCR immunosequencing, statistical association of individual TCRs with disease status, and machine learning. Of the roughly 400 genotyped donors, 65% to 90% fell in the genetic ancestry cluster associated with self-reported Caucasian donors. Every repertoire in the discovery cohort had been generated on one and the same sequencing platform. Typing coverage differed by locus: A, B, C, DRB1 and DQB1 were typed in about 629-640 donors, DQA1 in 522, DPA1 in 600 to 610, and DPB1 in 472. About 330 gigabases of sequencing data and approximately 91 million unique TCR sequences made up an early release that covered over 550 HLA-typed donors. Roughly 5 DR-DQ haplotypes were handled as single units for association and clustering, since linkage in the cohort was strong. An earlier analysis of several hundred of the donors applied high-throughput TCR beta sequencing to assess whether each TCR beta V gene segment acted as functional or pseudogenic. Among over 350 genotyped donors of the cohort, an average of around 240,000 unique TCR beta nucleotide sequences were sequenced per donor, approximately 20% of them non-productive. Rather than drawing on any new phenotypic data, the later analysis identified candidate immune exposures from TCR beta sequences and the way those sequences occurred across donors. Along with the approximately 700-subject first cohort, a separate validation cohort of 120 different subjects was used. HLA typing included class I and class II loci at four-digit resolution. A later genetic analysis used genome-wide SNP genotypes for about 60% of the roughly 670 donors, treating that subset as a discovery cohort. The study aimed to test whether signatures of past pathogen exposure could be identified by cataloging public T cell receptors. A later analysis re-analyzed previously published TCR beta repertoires from several hundred donors and added high-resolution HLA genotyping to study TCR occurrence patterns.

Counted from cysteine to phenylalanine, this CDR3 has 14 amino acids. Of the read, only the CDR3 DNA is kept; its 42 bases are in frame from base 1. V and J lose 0 bases and 2 bases, and a span of 7 bases separates them. The germline V gene specifies SNHLY as CDR1 and FYNNEI as CDR2. Results the study describes overall, beyond this receptor: In a later analysis, the rate of TCR association differed among HLA loci, with DRB1 alleles having the most associated TCRs and HLA-C alleles having the fewest. HLA typing was unavailable for some donors at each locus, so association tests used only the typed subset. Cytomegalovirus status was reported to be diagnosed by the classifier with high specificity and sensitivity in both the original and validation cohorts. Correlated functional status among segregating V segments might be attributable to linkage disequilibrium, but an unknown experimental factor could not be ruled out. Because counts were too low, some 16 rarely observed V segments, including chromosome 9 orphons, were excluded from the earlier analysis of 587 of the donors. A further reported finding was that TCR beta sequences accurately predicted the HLA-A and HLA-B alleles for most subjects in the first cohort. The 87-base-pair reads could not distinguish some IMGT-functional V segments, including TRBV6-2 and TRBV6-3, so those segments were excluded. Specific HLA alleles were associated with roughly 17,000 TCR beta sequences at a false discovery rate of 0.05 in a later analysis. Three of the identified cytomegalovirus-associated TCR beta chains were confirmed in vitro to be specific for cytomegalovirus antigens. In a later analysis, several top co-occurrence clusters were reported to appear linked to parvovirus B19, influenza, CMV and Epstein-Barr virus. According to a later analysis, most CMV-associated TCR beta chains appeared to be HLA-restricted, and the HLA associations seemed to be driven largely by CMV exposure. While some public TCRs were present in many individuals, most TCR sequences turned up only very rarely across donors. A later analysis found that HLA-associated TCR beta chains were more clonally expanded and had lower generation probabilities than equally common non-associated chains. The presence/absence analyses assumed that sequencing depth was roughly uniform across donors, and that assumption may not be true. An association between a missense DCLRE1C variant and V-gene and J-gene trimming of TCR beta chains was found in a later genetic analysis and replicated in an independent cohort. In an earlier analysis of 587 of the donors, most TCR beta V segments appeared in productive rearrangements about 87% or about 30% of the time, broadly matching IMGT annotations. Only TCR beta chains were sequenced in this cohort, and the absence of alpha or paired-chain data limited detectable features. The study gave a list of 150 to 200 TCR beta chains associated with cytomegalovirus. Strong co-occurrence of HLA alleles, especially DR and DQ, made assigning TCR associations to individual alleles difficult. A group of highly shared sequence variants was considered likely to be a technical artifact of the sequencing pipeline. According to the authors, the approach could potentially be generalized to other disease states and immunological phenotypes. CMV serostatus was the only immune exposure information available for the cohort. In a later genetic analysis, fewer N-insertions in productive TCRs were reported among donors in an Asian-associated ancestry cluster than the 666-donor mean.

The cohort comprised 550 to 700 healthy bone marrow donors. Cohort members were all nominally healthy when sampled, although unrecorded immune exposures were likely present. The donor was CMV seropositive and was included in the group of about 290 seropositive cohort members. A peripheral blood sample was collected from each donor, and TCR beta sequencing was performed on peripheral blood mononuclear cells. The Qiagen DNeasy Blood Extraction Kit was used to extract genomic DNA from the blood cell samples. The sequence links TRBV2 to TRBJ2-5, with an unclear D gene assignment. The clonotype comes from a man aged 50 to 59 in good health and CMV-seropositive. Sequenced sample: PBMCs. DNA sequence: TGTGCCAGCAGTGAAGCGACATTACAAGAGACCCAGTACTTC. It encodes CASSEATLQETQYF.